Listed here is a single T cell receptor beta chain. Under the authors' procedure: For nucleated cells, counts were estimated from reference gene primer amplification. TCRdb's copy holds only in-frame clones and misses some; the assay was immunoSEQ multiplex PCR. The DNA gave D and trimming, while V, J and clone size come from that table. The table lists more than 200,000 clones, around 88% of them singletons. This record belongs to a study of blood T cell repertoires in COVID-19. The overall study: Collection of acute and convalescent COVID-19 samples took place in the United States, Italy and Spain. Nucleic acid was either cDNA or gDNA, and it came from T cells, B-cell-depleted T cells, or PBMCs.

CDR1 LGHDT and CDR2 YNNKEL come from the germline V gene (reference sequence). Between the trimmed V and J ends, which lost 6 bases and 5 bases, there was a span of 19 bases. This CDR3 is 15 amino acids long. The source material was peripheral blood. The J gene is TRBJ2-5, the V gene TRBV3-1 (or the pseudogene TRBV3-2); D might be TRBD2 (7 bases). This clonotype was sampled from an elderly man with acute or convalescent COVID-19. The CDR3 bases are TGTGCCAGCAGTCCCTTCGGGGGGCAGGGGGAGACCCAGTACTTC. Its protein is CASSPFGGQGETQYF.